Listed below are T cell receptor beta chains from one sample, sequenced in a study of T cells in Graves' hyperthyroidism and ophthalmopathy. TCRdb reprocessed the multiplex PCR reads with MiXCR, giving one entry per CDR3 protein. The table lists more than 350,000 distinct CDR3 sequences, about 15% of them singletons, with approximately 30% in the top ten. Sequenced sample: blood. Source of these receptors: a woman aged 25 to 45 with Graves' hyperthyroidism that later progressed to Graves' ophthalmopathy. Each CDR3 is given with its conserved first and last residue. A D gene is named only where the DNA matches it firmly. Size values are once, few and many counts, or a class for expanded clones, and some rows have none.

clone size	D gene	V gene	J gene	CDR3 DNA	CDR3 protein
many	-	TRBV11-2	TRBJ2-7	TGTGCCAGCAGCTTAGATCGAAAAGGGATCTACGAGCAGTACTTC	CASSLDRKGIYEQYF
many	TRBD2	TRBV6-1	TRBJ2-1	TGTGCCAGCACCGGATTAGCGGGAGGTAGCTCCTACAATGAGCAGTTCTTC	CASTGLAGGSSYNEQFF
many	-	TRBV27	TRBJ2-3	TGTGCCAGCAGTTTAGCGGCCGATACGCAGTATTTT	CASSLAADTQYF
many	-	TRBV4-1	TRBJ2-1	TGCGCCAGCAGCCAATTGTCAGAACGGCAGTTCTTC	CASSQLSERQFF
many	TRBD2	TRBV20-1	TRBJ2-7	TGCAGTGCTAGGGGACTACAGAACTACGAGCAGTACTTC	CSARGLQNYEQYF
many	-	TRBV12-3/TRBV12-4	TRBJ2-1	TGTGCCAGCAGTTTAGCGGCTCTCTTCGGGGGCTCGGCCGAGCAGTTCTTC	CASSLAALFGGSAEQFF
many	TRBD2	TRBV27	TRBJ2-7	TGTGCCAGCAGAACCGGGGGGGCTAGCGGGAGCTACGAGCAGTACTTC	CASRTGGASGSYEQYF
many	TRBD1	TRBV15	TRBJ1-2	TGTGCCACCAGCAGAGATCTGGGACAGACTAACTATGGCTACACCTTC	CATSRDLGQTNYGYTF
many	-	TRBV24-1	TRBJ2-1	TGTGCCACCAGTGATAGTGCGAGGTTTGATGAGCAGTTCTTC	CATSDSARFDEQFF
many	TRBD2	TRBV19	TRBJ2-7	TGTGCCAGTAGTATGAGCGGGACCTACGAGCAGTACTTC	CASSMSGTYEQYF
many	TRBD2	TRBV19	TRBJ2-1	TGTGCCAGTACCCGACTAGCGGGAGGGAGTGAGCAGTTCTTC	CASTRLAGGSEQFF
-	-	TRBV6-2/TRBV6-3	TRBJ2-2	TGTGCCAGCAGCCCACAGGAACCCTCGAACACCGGGGAGCTGTTTTTT	CASSPQEPSNTGELFF
once	-	TRBV6-2/TRBV6-3	TRBJ2-1	TGTGCCAGCCGAAGTCTGGCCGATGAGCAGTTCTTC	CASRSLADEQFF
many	-	TRBV3-1	TRBJ1-1	TGTGCCAGCAGCCAAGAGACAGAAGCTTTCTTT	CASSQETEAFF
many	-	TRBV19	TRBJ2-1	TGTGCCAGTACCATCTCATTTACCGACAGGTTACGCAATGAGCAGTTCTTC	CASTISFTDRLRNEQFF
many	-	TRBV20-1	TRBJ2-3	TGCAGTGCTAGTGGAGGGCCAGATACGCAGTATTTT	CSASGGPDTQYF